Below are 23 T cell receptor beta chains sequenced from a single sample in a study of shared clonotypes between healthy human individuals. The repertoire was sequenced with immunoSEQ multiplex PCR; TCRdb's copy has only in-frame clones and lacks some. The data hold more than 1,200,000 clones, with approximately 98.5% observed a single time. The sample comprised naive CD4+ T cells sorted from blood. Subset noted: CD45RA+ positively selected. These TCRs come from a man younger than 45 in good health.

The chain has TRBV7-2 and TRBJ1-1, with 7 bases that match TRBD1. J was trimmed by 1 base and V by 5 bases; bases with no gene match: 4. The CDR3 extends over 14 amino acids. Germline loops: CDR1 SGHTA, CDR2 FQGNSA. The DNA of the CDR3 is TGTGCCAGCAGCATGACAGGGAAGAACACTGAAGCTTTCTTT. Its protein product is CASSMTGKNTEAFF.

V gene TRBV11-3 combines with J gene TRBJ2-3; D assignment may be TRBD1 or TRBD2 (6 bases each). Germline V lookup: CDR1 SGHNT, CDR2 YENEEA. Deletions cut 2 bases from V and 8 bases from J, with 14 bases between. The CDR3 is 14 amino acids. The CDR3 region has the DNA TGTGCCAGCAGCTTAAGTAGGGGGGAACGTACGCAGTATTTT. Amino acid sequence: CASSLSRGERTQYF.

The CDR3 reads CASSLAPTTGLGYTF. CDR3 bases: TGCGCCAGCAGCTTGGCGCCGACGACAGGGTTAGGCTACACCTTC. The chain couples TRBV5-1 to TRBJ1-2; 7 positions match TRBD1. This CDR3 has 15 amino acids. Germline CDR1 and CDR2: SGHRS and YFSETQ. Trimming removed 0 bases from V and 8 bases from J; junction bases left unmatched: 10.

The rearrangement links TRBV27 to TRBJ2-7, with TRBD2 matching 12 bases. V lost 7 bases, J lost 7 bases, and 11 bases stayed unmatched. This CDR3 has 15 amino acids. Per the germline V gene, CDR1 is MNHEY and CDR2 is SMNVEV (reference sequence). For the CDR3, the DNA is TGTGCCAGCAAAAAAGCCCCGGGACTAGCGGGTGAGCAGTACTTC. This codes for CASKKAPGLAGEQYF.

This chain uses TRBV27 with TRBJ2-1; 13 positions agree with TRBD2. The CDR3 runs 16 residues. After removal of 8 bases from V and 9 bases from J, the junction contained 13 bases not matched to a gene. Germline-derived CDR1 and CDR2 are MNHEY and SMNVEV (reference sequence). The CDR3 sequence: CASGRLAGGSVGEQFF. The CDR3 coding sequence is TGTGCCAGCGGGAGACTAGCGGGAGGATCGGTTGGTGAGCAGTTCTTC.

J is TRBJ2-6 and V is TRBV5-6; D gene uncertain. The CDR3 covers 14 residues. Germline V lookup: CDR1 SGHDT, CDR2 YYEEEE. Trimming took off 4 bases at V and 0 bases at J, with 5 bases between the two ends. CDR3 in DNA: TGTGCCAGCAGCGTTCGCTCTGGGGCCAACGTCCTGACTTTC. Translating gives CASSVRSGANVLTF.

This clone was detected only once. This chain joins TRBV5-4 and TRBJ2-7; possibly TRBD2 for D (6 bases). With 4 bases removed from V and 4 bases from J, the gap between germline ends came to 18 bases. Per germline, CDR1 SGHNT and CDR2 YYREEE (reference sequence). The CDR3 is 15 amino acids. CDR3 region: CASSRSPLAEYEQYF. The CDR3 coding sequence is TGTGCCAGCAGCAGGTCTCCATTAGCGGAATACGAGCAGTACTTC.

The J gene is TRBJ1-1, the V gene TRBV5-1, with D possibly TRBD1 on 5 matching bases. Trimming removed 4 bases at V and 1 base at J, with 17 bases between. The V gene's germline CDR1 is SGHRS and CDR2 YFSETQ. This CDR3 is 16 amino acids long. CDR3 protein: CASSPRGGSANTEAFF. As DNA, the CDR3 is TGCGCCAGCAGCCCCCGGGGGGGGTCCGCGAACACTGAAGCTTTCTTT.

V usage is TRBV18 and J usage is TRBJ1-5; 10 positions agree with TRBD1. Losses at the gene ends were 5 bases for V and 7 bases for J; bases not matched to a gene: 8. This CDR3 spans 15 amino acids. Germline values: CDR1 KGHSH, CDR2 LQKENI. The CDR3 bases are TGTGCCAGCTCAGCTGGGACAGGGGCTTTACAGCCCCAGCATTTT. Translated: CASSAGTGALQPQHF. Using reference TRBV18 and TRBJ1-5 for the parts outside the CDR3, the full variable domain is NAGVMQNPRHLVRRRGQEARLRCSPMKGHSHVYWYRQLPEEGLKFMVYLQKENIIDESGMPKERFSAEFPKEGPSILRIQQVVRGDSAAYFCASSAGTGALQPQHFGDGTRLSIL.

The CDR3 here is CASTNIAVRYEQYF. CDR3 sequence (DNA): TGTGCCAGTACAAATATAGCGGTCCGTTACGAGCAGTACTTC. This chain uses TRBV6-1 with TRBJ2-7, with D possibly TRBD2 on 6 matching bases. The germline CDR1 and CDR2 sequences are MNHNS and SASEGT. The CDR3 spans 14 residues. V was shortened by 9 bases and J by 4 bases, with 19 bases between the two germline ends.

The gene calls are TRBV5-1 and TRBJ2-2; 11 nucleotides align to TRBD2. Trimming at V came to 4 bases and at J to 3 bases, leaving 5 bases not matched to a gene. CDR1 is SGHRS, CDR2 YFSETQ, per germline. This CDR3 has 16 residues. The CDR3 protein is CASSRTSGSDTGELFF. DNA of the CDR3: TGCGCCAGCAGCAGAACTAGCGGGAGTGACACCGGGGAGCTGTTTTTT.

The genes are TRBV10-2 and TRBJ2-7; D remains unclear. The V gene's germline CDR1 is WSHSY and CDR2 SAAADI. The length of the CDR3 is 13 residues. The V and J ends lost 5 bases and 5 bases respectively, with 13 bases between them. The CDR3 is CASSPAGVNEQYF. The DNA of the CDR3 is TGCGCCAGCAGTCCCGCAGGAGTGAACGAGCAGTACTTC.

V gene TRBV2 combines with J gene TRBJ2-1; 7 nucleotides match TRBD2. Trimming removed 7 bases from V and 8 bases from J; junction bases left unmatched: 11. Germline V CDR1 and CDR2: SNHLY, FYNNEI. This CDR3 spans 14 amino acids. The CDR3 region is CASIAGSLPDEQFF. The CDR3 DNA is TGTGCCAGCATAGCGGGTTCCCTGCCCGATGAGCAGTTCTTC. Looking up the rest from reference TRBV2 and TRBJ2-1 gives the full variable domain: EPEVTQTPSHQVTQMGQEVILRCVPISNHLYFYWYRQILGQKVEFLVSFYNNEISEKSEIFDDQFSVERPDGSNFTLKIRSTKLEDSAMYFCASIAGSLPDEQFFGPGTRLTVL.

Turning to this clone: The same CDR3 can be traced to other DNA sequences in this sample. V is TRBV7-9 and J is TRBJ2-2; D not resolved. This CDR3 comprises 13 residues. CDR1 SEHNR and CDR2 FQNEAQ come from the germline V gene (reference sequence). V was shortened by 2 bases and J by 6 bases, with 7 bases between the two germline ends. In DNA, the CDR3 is TGTGCCAGCAGCTTACTTTCGGCCGGGGAGCTGTTTTTT. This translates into CASSLLSAGELFF. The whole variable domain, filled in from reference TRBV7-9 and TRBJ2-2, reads DTGVSQNPRHKITKRGQNVTFRCDPISEHNRLYWYRQTLGQGPEFLTYFQNEAQLEKSRLLSDRFSAERPKGSFSTLEIQRTEQGDSAMYLCASSLLSAGELFFGEGSRLTVL.

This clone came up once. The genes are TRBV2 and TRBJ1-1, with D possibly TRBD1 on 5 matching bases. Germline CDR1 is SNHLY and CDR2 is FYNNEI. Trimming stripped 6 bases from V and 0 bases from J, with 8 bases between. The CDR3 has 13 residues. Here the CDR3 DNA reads TGTGCCAGCAGACCCAGGGTGAACACTGAAGCTTTCTTT. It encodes CASRPRVNTEAFF.

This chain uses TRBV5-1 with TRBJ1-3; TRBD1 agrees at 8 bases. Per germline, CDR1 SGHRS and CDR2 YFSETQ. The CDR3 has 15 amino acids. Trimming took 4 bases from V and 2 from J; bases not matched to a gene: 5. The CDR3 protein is CASSGQGGPGNTIYF. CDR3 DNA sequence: TGCGCCAGCAGCGGACAGGGAGGCCCTGGAAACACCATATATTTT.

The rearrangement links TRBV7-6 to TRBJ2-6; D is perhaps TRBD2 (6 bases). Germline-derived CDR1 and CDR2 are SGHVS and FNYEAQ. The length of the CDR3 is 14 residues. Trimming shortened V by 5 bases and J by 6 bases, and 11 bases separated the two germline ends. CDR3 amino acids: CASSPSVSANVLTF. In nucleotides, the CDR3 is TGTGCCAGCAGCCCTAGCGTTTCGGCCAACGTCCTGACTTTC.

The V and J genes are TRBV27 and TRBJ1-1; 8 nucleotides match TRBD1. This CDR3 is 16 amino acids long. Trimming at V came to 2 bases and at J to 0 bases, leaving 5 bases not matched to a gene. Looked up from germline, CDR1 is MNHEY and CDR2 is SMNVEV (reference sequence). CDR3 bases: TGTGCCAGCAGTTTAAGGACAGGGCGCCTGAACACTGAAGCTTTCTTT. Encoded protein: CASSLRTGRLNTEAFF.

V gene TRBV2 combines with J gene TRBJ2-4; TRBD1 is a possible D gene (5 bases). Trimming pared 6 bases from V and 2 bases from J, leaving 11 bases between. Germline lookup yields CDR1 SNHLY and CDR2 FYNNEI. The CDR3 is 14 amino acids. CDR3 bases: TGTGCCAGCAGCCTATCAGGGACCAAAAACATTCAGTACTTC. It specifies CASSLSGTKNIQYF.

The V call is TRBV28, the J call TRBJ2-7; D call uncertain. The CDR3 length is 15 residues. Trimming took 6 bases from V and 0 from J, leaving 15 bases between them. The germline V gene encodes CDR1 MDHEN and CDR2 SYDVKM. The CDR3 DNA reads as TGTGCCAGCAGCCAACCGGCCACCCTCTCCTACGAGCAGTACTTC. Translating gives CASSQPATLSYEQYF.

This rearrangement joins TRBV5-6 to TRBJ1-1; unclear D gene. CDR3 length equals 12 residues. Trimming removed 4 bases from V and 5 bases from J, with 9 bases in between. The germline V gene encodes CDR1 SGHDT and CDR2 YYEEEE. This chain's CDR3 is CASSHQTTEAFF. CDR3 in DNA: TGTGCCAGCAGCCACCAAACTACTGAAGCTTTCTTT.

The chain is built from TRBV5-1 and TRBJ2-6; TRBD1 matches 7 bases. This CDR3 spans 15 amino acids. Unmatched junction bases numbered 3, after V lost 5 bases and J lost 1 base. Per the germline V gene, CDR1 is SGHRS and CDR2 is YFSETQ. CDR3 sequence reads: CASSEQGSGANVLTF. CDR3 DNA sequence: TGCGCCAGCAGTGAACAGGGGTCTGGGGCCAACGTCCTGACTTTC.

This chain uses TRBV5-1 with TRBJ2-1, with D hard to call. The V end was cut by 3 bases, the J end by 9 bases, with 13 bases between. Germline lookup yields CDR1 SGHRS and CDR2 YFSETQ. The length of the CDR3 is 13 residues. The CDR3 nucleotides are TGCGCCAGCAGCTCGCTTGCGGATAGTGAGCAGTTCTTC. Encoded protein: CASSSLADSEQFF.